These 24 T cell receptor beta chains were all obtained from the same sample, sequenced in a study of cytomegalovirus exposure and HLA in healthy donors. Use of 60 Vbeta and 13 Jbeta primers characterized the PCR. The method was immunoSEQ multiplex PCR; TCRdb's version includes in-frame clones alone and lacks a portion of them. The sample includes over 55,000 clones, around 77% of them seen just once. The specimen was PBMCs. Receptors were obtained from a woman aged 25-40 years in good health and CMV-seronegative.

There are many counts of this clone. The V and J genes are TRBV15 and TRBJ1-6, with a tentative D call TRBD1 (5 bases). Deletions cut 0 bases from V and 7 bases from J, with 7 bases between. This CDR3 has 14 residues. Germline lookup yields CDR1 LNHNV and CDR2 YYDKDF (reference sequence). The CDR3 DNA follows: TGTGCCACCAGCAGAGAAGGGGAAAATTCACCCCTCCACTTT. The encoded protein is CATSREGENSPLHF.

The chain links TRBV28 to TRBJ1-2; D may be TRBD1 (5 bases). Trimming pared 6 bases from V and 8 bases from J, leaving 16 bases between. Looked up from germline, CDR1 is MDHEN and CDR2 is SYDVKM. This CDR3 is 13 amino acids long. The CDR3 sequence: CASRPGLLDGYTF. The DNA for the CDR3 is TGTGCCAGCAGGCCGGGACTGCTCGACGGCTACACCTTC.

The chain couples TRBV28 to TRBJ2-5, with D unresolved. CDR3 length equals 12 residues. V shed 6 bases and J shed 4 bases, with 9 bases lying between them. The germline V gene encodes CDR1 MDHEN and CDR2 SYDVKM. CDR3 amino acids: CASSTSGETQYF. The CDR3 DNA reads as TGTGCCAGCAGCACATCGGGAGAGACCCAGTACTTC.

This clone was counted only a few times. CDR3 sequence reads: CASSDHIAGGPTDEQFF. CDR3 sequence (DNA): TGTGCCAGCAGCGATCATATAGCGGGAGGACCCACGGATGAGCAGTTCTTC. The chain employs TRBV5-6 and TRBJ2-1, with TRBD2 matching 10 bases. CDR1 is SGHDT, CDR2 YYEEEE, per germline. V was clipped by 4 bases and J by 8 bases; unmatched bases: 15. This CDR3 has 17 amino acids.

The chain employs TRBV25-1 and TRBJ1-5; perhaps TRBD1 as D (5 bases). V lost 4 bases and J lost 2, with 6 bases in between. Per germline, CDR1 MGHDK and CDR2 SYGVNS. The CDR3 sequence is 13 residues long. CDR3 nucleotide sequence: TGTGCCAGCAGTGTACAGGGCAATCAGCCCCAGCATTTT. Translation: CASSVQGNQPQHF.

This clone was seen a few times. Written as DNA, the CDR3 is TGTGCCAGCAGCCCTAGGAGCGAGGGGAACACTGAAGCTTTCTTT. It is translated as CASSPRSEGNTEAFF. The V and J genes are TRBV6-6 and TRBJ1-1; D uncertain. Trimming left V 6 bases short and J 1 base short, with 15 bases between. Germline V lookup: CDR1 MNHNY, CDR2 SVGAGI (reference sequence). The CDR3 has 15 amino acids.

The DNA for the CDR3 is TGTGCCAGCAGCGTAACGATCCAAGCGAACACTGAAGCTTTCTTT. It translates to CASSVTIQANTEAFF. V is TRBV9 and J is TRBJ1-1, with D unresolved. The CDR3 covers 15 residues. Trimming stripped 1 base from V and 1 base from J, with 11 bases between. Germline V gene data show CDR1 as SGDLS and CDR2 as YYNGEE.

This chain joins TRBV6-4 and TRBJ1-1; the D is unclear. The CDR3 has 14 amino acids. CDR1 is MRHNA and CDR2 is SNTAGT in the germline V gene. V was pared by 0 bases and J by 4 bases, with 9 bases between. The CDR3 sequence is CASSDSNSRTEAFF. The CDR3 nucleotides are TGTGCCAGCAGTGACTCGAACAGCCGCACTGAAGCTTTCTTT.

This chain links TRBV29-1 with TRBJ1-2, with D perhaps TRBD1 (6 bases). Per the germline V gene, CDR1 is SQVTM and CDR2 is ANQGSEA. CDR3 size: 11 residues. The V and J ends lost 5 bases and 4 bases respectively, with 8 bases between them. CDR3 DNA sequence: TGCAGCGTTCAGGGGTCCTATGGCTACACCTTC. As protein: CSVQGSYGYTF.

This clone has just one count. The CDR3 is CASSTSGFFSYEQYF. The CDR3, as DNA: TGTGCCAGTAGTACCTCCGGGTTCTTCTCCTACGAGCAGTACTTC. J is TRBJ2-7 and V is TRBV19, with no clear D. The V and J ends lost 4 bases and 0 bases respectively, with 13 bases between them. Germline CDR1 reads LNHDA; CDR2 reads SQIVND (reference sequence). CDR3 length equals 15 residues.

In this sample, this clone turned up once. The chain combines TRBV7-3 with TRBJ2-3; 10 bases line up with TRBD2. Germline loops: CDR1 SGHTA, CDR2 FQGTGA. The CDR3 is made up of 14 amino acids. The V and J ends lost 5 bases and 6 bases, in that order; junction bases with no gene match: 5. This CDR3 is CASSRTSGSDTQYF. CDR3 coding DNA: TGTGCCAGCAGCCGGACTAGCGGAAGTGATACGCAGTATTTT.

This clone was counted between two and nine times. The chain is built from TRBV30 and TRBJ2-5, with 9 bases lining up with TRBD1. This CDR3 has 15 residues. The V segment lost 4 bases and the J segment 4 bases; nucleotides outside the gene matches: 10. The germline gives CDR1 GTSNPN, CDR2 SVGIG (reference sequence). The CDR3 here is CAWTAGTGRGETQYF. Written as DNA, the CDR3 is TGTGCCTGGACCGCAGGGACAGGGAGGGGAGAGACCCAGTACTTC.

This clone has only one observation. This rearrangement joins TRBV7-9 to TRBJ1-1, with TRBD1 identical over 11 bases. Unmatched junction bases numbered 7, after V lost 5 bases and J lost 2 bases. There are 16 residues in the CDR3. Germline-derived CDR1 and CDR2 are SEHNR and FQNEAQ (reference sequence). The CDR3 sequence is CASSPPGQGANTEAFF. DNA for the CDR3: TGTGCCAGCAGCCCCCCAGGACAGGGGGCCAACACTGAAGCTTTCTTT.

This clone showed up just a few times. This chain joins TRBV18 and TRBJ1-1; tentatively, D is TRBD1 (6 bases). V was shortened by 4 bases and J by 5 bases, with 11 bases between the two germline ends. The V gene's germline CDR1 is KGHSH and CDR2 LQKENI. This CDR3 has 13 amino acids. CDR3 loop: CASSLAQGTEAFF. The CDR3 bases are TGTGCCAGCTCACTCGCGCAGGGGACTGAAGCTTTCTTT.

The CDR3 sequence is CASSRLGETQYF. The CDR3 DNA reads as TGCGCCAGCAGTCGACTAGGGGAGACCCAGTACTTC. V usage is TRBV5-1 and J usage is TRBJ2-5; possibly TRBD2 for D (6 bases). The CDR3 has 12 amino acids. The ends were cut back, 5 bases at V and 5 bases at J, with 10 bases in the middle. Looked up from germline, CDR1 is SGHRS and CDR2 is YFSETQ.

In DNA form, the CDR3 reads TGTGCCAGCAGCTTAGTGGGAGGCTTGACTGAAGCTTTCTTT. Protein: CASSLVGGLTEAFF. J is TRBJ1-1 and V is TRBV7-8; no reliable D call. Germline lookup yields CDR1 SGHVS and CDR2 FQNEAQ. This CDR3 has 14 residues. V gave up 1 base and J gave up 5 bases, with 11 bases separating them.

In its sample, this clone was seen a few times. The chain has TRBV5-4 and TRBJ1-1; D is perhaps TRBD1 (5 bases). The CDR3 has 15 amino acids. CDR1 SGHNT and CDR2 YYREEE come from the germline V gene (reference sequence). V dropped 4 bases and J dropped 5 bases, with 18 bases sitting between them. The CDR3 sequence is CASSQWTLVRTEAFF. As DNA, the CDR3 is TGTGCCAGCAGCCAATGGACATTAGTGAGGACTGAAGCTTTCTTT.

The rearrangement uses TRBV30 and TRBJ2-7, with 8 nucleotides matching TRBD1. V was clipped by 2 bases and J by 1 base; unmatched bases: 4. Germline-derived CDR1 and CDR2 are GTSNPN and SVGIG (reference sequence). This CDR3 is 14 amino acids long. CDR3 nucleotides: TGTGCCTGGAGTAGGACAGGGAAGTCCTACGAGCAGTACTTC. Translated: CAWSRTGKSYEQYF.

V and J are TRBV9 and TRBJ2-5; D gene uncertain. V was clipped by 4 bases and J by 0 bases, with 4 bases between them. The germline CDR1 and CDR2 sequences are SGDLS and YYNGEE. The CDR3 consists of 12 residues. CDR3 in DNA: TGTGCCAGCAGCTCCAACCAAGAGACCCAGTACTTC. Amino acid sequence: CASSSNQETQYF.

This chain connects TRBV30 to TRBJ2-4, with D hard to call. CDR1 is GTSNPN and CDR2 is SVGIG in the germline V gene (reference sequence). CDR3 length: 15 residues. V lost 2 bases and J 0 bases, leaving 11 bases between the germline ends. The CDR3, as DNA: TGTGCCTGGAGTCGACTGCCGCTAGCCAAAAACATTCAGTACTTC. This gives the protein CAWSRLPLAKNIQYF.

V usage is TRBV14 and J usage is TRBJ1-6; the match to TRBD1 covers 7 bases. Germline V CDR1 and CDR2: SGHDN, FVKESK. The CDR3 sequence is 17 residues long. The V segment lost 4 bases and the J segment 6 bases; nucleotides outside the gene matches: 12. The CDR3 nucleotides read TGTGCCAGCAGCCTTGGAGTGGACAGGTTATCTAATTCACCCCTCCACTTT. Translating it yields CASSLGVDRLSNSPLHF.

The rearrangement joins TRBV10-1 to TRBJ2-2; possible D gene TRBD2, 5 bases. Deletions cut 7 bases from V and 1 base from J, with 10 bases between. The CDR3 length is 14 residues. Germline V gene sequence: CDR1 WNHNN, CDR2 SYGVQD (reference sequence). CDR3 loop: CASTSDLNTGELFF. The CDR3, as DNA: TGCGCCAGCACCTCGGACTTGAACACCGGGGAGCTGTTTTTT.

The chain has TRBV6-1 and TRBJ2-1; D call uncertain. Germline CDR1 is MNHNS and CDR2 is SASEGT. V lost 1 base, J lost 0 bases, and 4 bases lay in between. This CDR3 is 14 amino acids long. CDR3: CASSEESSYNEQFF. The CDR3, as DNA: TGTGCCAGCAGTGAAGAGAGCTCCTACAATGAGCAGTTCTTC.

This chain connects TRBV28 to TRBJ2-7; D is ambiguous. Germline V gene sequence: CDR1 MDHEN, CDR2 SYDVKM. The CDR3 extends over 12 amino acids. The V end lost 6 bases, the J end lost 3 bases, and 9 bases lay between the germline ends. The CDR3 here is CASSDTLYEQYF. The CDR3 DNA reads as TGTGCCAGCAGCGACACCCTCTACGAGCAGTACTTC.